These 9 T cell receptor beta chains came from one sample sequenced in a study of blood T cell repertoires in COVID-19. Clones were read by immunoSEQ multiplex PCR, and TCRdb kept only the in-frame ones, dropping some. The table lists about 42,000 clones, 80% to 90% of them singletons, with around 6.2% in the top ten. The specimen was peripheral blood. Receptors originate from a human donor in a cohort sampled during active COVID-19.

This clone is a singleton in its sample. V usage is TRBV7-6 and J usage is TRBJ2-1, with D possibly being TRBD2 (6 bases). Germline lookup yields CDR1 SGHVS and CDR2 FNYEAQ. The CDR3 spans 19 residues. V was shortened by 3 bases and J by 4 bases, with 25 bases between the two germline ends. CDR3 DNA: TGTGCCAGCAGCTTGGTGGCAGTGGGTGCGACTAGACCTTACAATGAGCAGTTCTTC. This gives the protein CASSLVAVGATRPYNEQFF.

The chain combines TRBV4-1 with TRBJ2-1; TRBD2 agrees at 10 bases. The CDR3 sequence is 15 residues long. V was pared by 1 base and J by 8 bases, with 5 bases of the junction left unmatched. Germline assignment: CDR1 MGHRA and CDR2 YSYEKL. The CDR3 spells CASSQGLAGVYEQFF. CDR3 coding DNA: TGCGCCAGCAGCCAAGGCCTAGCGGGAGTCTATGAGCAGTTCTTC.

This clone was seen only once. CDR3 nucleotide sequence: TGTGCCAGCAGCCAAGGACAGGGAAACCGCGAGCAGTACTTC. As protein: CASSQGQGNREQYF. The chain couples TRBV3-1 (or the pseudogene TRBV3-2) to TRBJ2-7, with 7 bases that match TRBD1. This CDR3 spans 14 amino acids. In germline, CDR1 is LGHDT, CDR2 YNNKEL (reference sequence). With 1 base clipped from V and 6 bases from J, the junction kept 6 bases outside the gene matches.

The V call is TRBV4-1, the J call TRBJ1-1, with D maybe TRBD1 (6 bases). This CDR3 contains 15 residues. Trimming left V 4 bases short and J 0 bases short, with 12 bases between. CDR1 and CDR2 (germline): MGHRA, YSYEKL. CDR3 protein: CASSRPGTLNTEAFF. CDR3 in DNA: TGCGCCAGCAGCCGCCCCGGGACACTGAACACTGAAGCTTTCTTT.

With respect to this clone: A junction end diverges from the germline sequence, so it may reflect a read error. The chain couples TRBV11-2 to TRBJ2-5; D might be TRBD2 (7 bases). Germline loops: CDR1 SGHAT, CDR2 FQNNGV. The CDR3 totals 17 residues. CDR3 sequence (DNA): TGTGCCAGCAGCTTAGAACATCGCAGGGGAGGGCGAGAGGCCCAGTACTTC. As protein: CASSLEHRRGGREAQYF. The full variable domain, in which reference TRBV11-2 and TRBJ2-5 provide the parts outside the CDR3, is EAGVAQSPRYKIIEKRQSVAFWCNPISGHATLYWYQQILGQGPKLLIQFQNNGVVDDSQLPKDRFSAERLKGVDSTLKIQPAKLEDSAVYLCASSLEHRRGGREAQYFGPGTRLLVL.

The J gene is TRBJ2-3, the V gene TRBV5-8, with 8 positions matching TRBD1. The CDR3 is 14 residues long. Germline loops: CDR1 SGHTS, CDR2 YDEGEE. Trimming took 3 bases from V and 6 from J; bases not matched to a gene: 6. The CDR3 sequence is CASSYGQGRDTQYF. The CDR3 DNA reads TGTGCCAGCAGCTACGGACAGGGCAGGGATACGCAGTATTTT. Variable domain in full (rest from reference TRBV5-8 and TRBJ2-3): EAGVTQSPTHLIKTRGQQATLRCSPISGHTSVYWYQQALGLGLQFLLWYDEGEERNRGNFPPRFSGRQFPNYSSELNVNALELEDSALYLCASSYGQGRDTQYFGPGTRLTVL.

This sequence joins TRBV3-1 (or the pseudogene TRBV3-2) and TRBJ2-7; 9 bases align to TRBD2. Germline CDR1 reads LGHDT; CDR2 reads YNNKEL (reference sequence). The CDR3 contains 16 residues. V lost 4 bases to trimming and J lost 1 base; unmatched junction nucleotides: 8. This CDR3 is CASSRIIAGVSYEQYF. The CDR3 region has the DNA TGTGCCAGCAGCCGCATCATAGCGGGAGTTTCCTACGAGCAGTACTTC.

The J gene is TRBJ1-1, the V gene TRBV7-9, with 8 bases aligning to TRBD1. The CDR3 covers 17 residues. CDR1 and CDR2 from the germline V gene are SEHNR and FQNEAQ (reference sequence). Trimming removed 5 bases from V and 2 bases from J; junction bases left unmatched: 13. This CDR3 is CASSPPRQGWFNTEAFF. Written as DNA, the CDR3 is TGTGCCAGCAGCCCACCCCGACAGGGGTGGTTTAACACTGAAGCTTTCTTT.

The J gene is TRBJ2-7, the V gene TRBV15; 9 bases agree with TRBD1. There are 16 residues in the CDR3. The germline V gene has CDR1 LNHNV and CDR2 YYDKDF (reference sequence). Trimming removed 5 bases from V and 2 bases from J; junction bases left unmatched: 10. The CDR3 DNA is TGTGCCACCAGCGCGAGGACAGGGGAAGGCCCCTACGAGCAGTACTTC. Protein sequence: CATSARTGEGPYEQYF.